This T cell receptor beta chain was captured in a study of neoadjuvant anti-PD-1 for oral cavity cancer. Study-level background: Patients mostly received three to four biweekly nivolumab doses at 3 mg/kg before surgery.

TCRdb's table, derived via immunoSEQ multiplex PCR, lists solely in-frame clones and lacks some. This sample carries some 15,000 clones, roughly 69% of them seen once, and the ten largest clones take around 2.4%. This clone appeared a few times. Its antigen is currently unknown. Trimming cost V 1 base and J 5 bases, with 9 bases left between them. Germline values: CDR1 SGDLS, CDR2 YYNGEE. The CDR3 loop spans 13 amino acids. Specified time point: after neoadjuvant nivolumab, at surgical resection. Stage II-IVA oral cavity squamous cell carcinoma was new and untreated by systemic or radiation therapy. Study observations and caveats: With a few patients per group, TCR findings need larger cohorts.

This specimen was PBMCs, taken after nivolumab (anti-PD-1) treatment. The chain joins TRBV9 to TRBJ1-2; a weak D match, TRBD1 (5 bases). This clonotype was obtained from a person aged 40-85 years with oral cavity squamous cell carcinoma. CDR3 in DNA: TGTGCCAGCAGCGTACAGGGAACGTATGGCTACACCTTC. Amino acid sequence: CASSVQGTYGYTF.